The rows below give T cell receptor beta chains drawn from one sample of a study of cytomegalovirus exposure and HLA in healthy donors. TCRdb keeps only in-frame clones here, not all; method: immunoSEQ multiplex PCR. The sample lists more than 110,000 clones; about 75% were seen once. Sequenced material: PBMCs. All receptors come from a woman between 25 and 40 years old in good health and CMV-seronegative. Each CDR3 is given with its conserved first and last residue. Clone sizes are given selectively: once, few, many, or a class where the clone is expanded.

TRBJ1-5 TRBV2 NA CASSGTGGDQPQHF
TRBJ2-3 TRBV6-5 NA CASRGVGTDTQYF
TRBJ1-1 TRBV19 NA CASSKTGGHTEAFF
TRBJ2-5 TRBV7-2 NA CASRRGTGDLGTQYF
TRBJ2-3 TRBV5-6 NA CASSLSGATDTQYF
TRBJ1-1 TRBV25-1 many CASFPTGHTEAFF
TRBJ1-3 TRBV28 NA CASSYGGYSGNTIYF
TRBJ2-1 TRBV7-8 few CASSRRFSGRPVEQFF
TRBJ1-2 TRBV28 NA CASSFPPGIGYTF
NA TRBV25-1 NA CASSGNSYEQYF
TRBJ1-5 TRBV6-6 NA CASSFRETANQPQHF
TRBJ2-5 TRBV5-4 NA CASSFFSGGLYQETQYF
TRBJ1-5 TRBV27 once CASKPLTIGEGQPQHF
TRBJ2-2 TRBV9 once CASSVETGGADTGELFF
TRBJ1-2 TRBV19 NA CASTKSRDSTSNYGYTF
TRBJ2-5 TRBV10-2 NA CASSPTGLETQYF
TRBJ2-1 TRBV4-2 NA CASSQPTSVWDEQFF
TRBJ2-2 TRBV19 NA CASSNRGDTGELFF
TRBJ2-5 TRBV5-8 NA CASSLGVAGGPLETQYF
TRBJ2-7 TRBV5-1 NA CASSPAGGAYEQYF
TRBJ2-5 TRBV21-1 NA CASSTWDIQETQYF